Shown below are 11 T cell receptor beta chains from a single sample sequenced in a study of blood T cell repertoires in COVID-19. Clones were sequenced by immunoSEQ multiplex PCR, and TCRdb holds only the in-frame ones, with some missing. This sample has around 250,000 clones; approximately 82% occur once, and the top ten carry roughly 3.1%. The sequencing input was peripheral blood. These receptors all stem from a woman under 30 with acute or convalescent COVID-19.

This chain links TRBV20-1 with TRBJ2-2, with a possible D match to TRBD1 (5 bases). The CDR3 is 11 amino acids. The germline gives CDR1 DFQATT, CDR2 SNEGSKA (reference sequence). V lost 6 bases and J 9 bases, leaving 11 bases between the germline ends. In DNA form, the CDR3 reads TGCAGTGCAAGCCAGGGAAGGGAGCTGTTTTTT. Translating it yields CSASQGRELFF.

The chain links TRBV19 to TRBJ2-7; D might be TRBD2 (5 bases). Trimming took 5 bases from V and 1 from J, leaving 9 bases between them. The germline CDR1 and CDR2 sequences are LNHDA and SQIVND (reference sequence). The CDR3 is made up of 13 amino acids. CDR3 region: CASSAPGSYEQYF. Written as DNA, the CDR3 is TGTGCCAGTAGTGCTCCGGGGTCCTACGAGCAGTACTTC.

The chain employs TRBV19 and TRBJ2-7; TRBD1 matches at 9 bases. J was trimmed by 5 bases and V by 4 bases; bases with no gene match: 9. Per germline, CDR1 LNHDA and CDR2 SQIVND (reference sequence). The length of the CDR3 is 15 residues. CDR3 DNA sequence: TGTGCCAGTAGTAGAAGAACCGGGACAGGGAACGAGCAGTACTTC. It is translated as CASSRRTGTGNEQYF. Complete variable domain (other parts from reference TRBV19 and TRBJ2-7): DGGITQSPKYLFRKEGQNVTLSCEQNLNHDAMYWYRQDPGQGLRLIYYSQIVNDFQKGDIAEGYSVSREKKESFPLTVTSAQKNPTAFYLCASSRRTGTGNEQYFGPGTRLTVT.

This clone was picked up one time. The rearrangement links TRBV3-1 (or the pseudogene TRBV3-2) to TRBJ2-7; 11 positions match TRBD2. The CDR3 sequence is 16 residues long. In germline, CDR1 is LGHDT, CDR2 YNNKEL (reference sequence). Trimming removed 4 bases from V and 4 bases from J; junction bases left unmatched: 9. CDR3: CASSPVEASGRYEQYF. The DNA for the CDR3 is TGTGCCAGCAGCCCGGTTGAGGCTAGCGGGAGGTACGAGCAGTACTTC.

The genes are TRBV2 and TRBJ1-1, with D perhaps matching TRBD1 (6 bases). CDR3 length equals 16 residues. CDR1 is SNHLY and CDR2 is FYNNEI in the germline V gene. Trimming took off 7 bases at V and 2 bases at J, with 20 bases between the two ends. CDR3 nucleotides: TGTGCCAGCACCAGAAGGGTGGGACACCCAAACACTGAAGCTTTCTTT. This gives the protein CASTRRVGHPNTEAFF.

CDR3 in amino acids: CASRQWTKHTDTQYF. CDR3 nucleotides: TGCGCCAGCAGGCAGTGGACAAAACACACAGATACGCAGTATTTT. The V call is TRBV5-1, the J call TRBJ2-3; possible D gene TRBD1, 5 bases. The CDR3 has 15 residues. The germline V and J ends were trimmed by 5 bases and 2 bases, with 15 bases remaining between them. The germline V gene has CDR1 SGHRS and CDR2 YFSETQ.

This clone has only one observation. The chain recombines TRBV4-3 with TRBJ2-5; D unresolved. The CDR3 loop spans 13 amino acids. Trimming removed 3 bases from V and 5 bases from J, with 10 bases in between. The V gene's germline CDR1 is LGHNA and CDR2 YSLEER. The CDR3 sequence is CASSHTTRETQYF. The CDR3 region has the DNA TGCGCCAGCAGCCATACCACCAGGGAGACCCAGTACTTC.

The J gene is TRBJ2-2, the V gene TRBV14, with unresolved D. There are 14 residues in the CDR3. V was cut by 1 base and J by 7 bases, with 10 bases left in between. CDR1 is SGHDN and CDR2 is FVKESK in the germline V gene. The CDR3 DNA is TGTGCCAGCAGCCAAGCCATAGTTGACGGGGAGCTGTTTTTT. Translated: CASSQAIVDGELFF.

This clone was observed many times. The genes are TRBV7-9 and TRBJ1-6, with a tentative D call TRBD1 (5 bases). Germline V CDR1 and CDR2: SEHNR, FQNEAQ (reference sequence). V dropped 4 bases and J dropped 5 bases, with 12 bases sitting between them. The CDR3 is 15 amino acids. CDR3 amino acids: CASSSQGADNSPLHF. The CDR3 DNA is TGTGCCAGCAGCTCCCAGGGCGCTGATAATTCACCCCTCCACTTT. Complete variable domain (other parts from reference TRBV7-9 and TRBJ1-6): DTGVSQNPRHKITKRGQNVTFRCDPISEHNRLYWYRQTLGQGPEFLTYFQNEAQLEKSRLLSDRFSAERPKGSFSTLEIQRTEQGDSAMYLCASSSQGADNSPLHFGNGTRLTVT.

The chain has TRBV7-6 and TRBJ1-1; weak D call: TRBD1 (6 bases). V was shortened by 5 bases and J by 4 bases, with 17 bases between the two germline ends. Germline V gives CDR1 SGHVS, CDR2 FNYEAQ. CDR3 length: 15 residues. The CDR3 sequence: CASSRGAFWGTEAFF. The DNA of the CDR3 is TGTGCCAGCAGCCGGGGGGCTTTCTGGGGCACTGAAGCTTTCTTT.

There are a few counts of this clone. The rearrangement links TRBV3-1 (or the pseudogene TRBV3-2) to TRBJ2-7; D might be TRBD2 (5 bases). In germline, CDR1 is LGHDT, CDR2 YNNKEL (reference sequence). The V end lost 2 bases, the J end lost 0 bases, and 8 bases lay between the germline ends. The CDR3 spans 14 residues. The CDR3 sequence: CASSQTTISYEQYF. In nucleotides, the CDR3 is TGTGCCAGCAGCCAAACGACTATCTCCTACGAGCAGTACTTC.